The 32 T cell receptor beta chains given below trace back to one sample, sequenced in a study of CD8 T cells in ankylosing spondylitis. TCRdb redid the calling of the 5' RACE reads with MiXCR, one entry per CDR3 protein. The repertoire consists of over 600,000 distinct CDR3 sequences, with roughly 19% occurring once and the leading ten covering about 19%. Findings and caveats of the study: The study identified a TCR beta motif of roughly eight highly homologous variants that appeared characteristic of ankylosing spondylitis blood.

What these receptors recognize is not known. What was sequenced was blood, either unsorted or a sorted T cell fraction (not recorded which). The receptors were sampled from a male donor with ankylosing spondylitis.

This clonotype was seen only a few times. The chain links TRBV7-9 to TRBJ2-1; D possibly matches TRBD1 or TRBD2 (6 bases each). The V gene's germline CDR1 is SEHNR and CDR2 FQNEAQ (reference sequence). The ends were cut back, 8 bases at V and 8 bases at J, with 16 bases in the middle. The CDR3 covers 13 residues. Written as DNA, the CDR3 is TGTGCCAGCCCGGGGGCTCTTAGAGATGAGCAGTTCTTC. Amino acids: CASPGALRDEQFF.

This clonotype was picked up a small number of times. V is TRBV6-2 or TRBV6-3 and J is TRBJ2-3, with D possibly being TRBD2 (6 bases). The ends were cut back, 5 bases at V and 6 bases at J, with 12 bases in the middle. Germline V gene data show CDR1 as MNHEY and CDR2 as SVGEGT. The CDR3 length is 13 residues. The DNA for the CDR3 is TGTGCCAGCAGTCCGGACTACTCGGATACGCAGTATTTT. Translation: CASSPDYSDTQYF.

This clonotype was seen repeatedly, ten times or more. The chain recombines TRBV6-2 or TRBV6-3 with TRBJ2-7, with 12 bases that match TRBD2. The V gene's germline CDR1 is MNHEY and CDR2 SVGEGT. Germline trimming cut 5 bases from V and 2 bases from J; bases unmatched to any gene: 4. The CDR3 extends over 15 amino acids. The CDR3 DNA sequence: TGTGCCAGCAGTAGCAGACTAGCGGGAGCCTACGAGCAGTACTTC. Translated: CASSSRLAGAYEQYF.

V usage is TRBV2 and J usage is TRBJ2-2, with TRBD2 matching 7 bases. The germline CDR1 and CDR2 sequences are SNHLY and FYNNEI. This CDR3 has 13 amino acids. Trimming cost V 8 bases and J 6 bases; bases outside gene matches: 6. CDR3 region: CASWGRVAGELFF. As DNA, the CDR3 is TGTGCCAGCTGGGGGAGGGTCGCCGGGGAGCTGTTTTTT. The entire variable domain, with the rest obtained from reference TRBV2 and TRBJ2-2, is as follows: EPEVTQTPSHQVTQMGQEVILRCVPISNHLYFYWYRQILGQKVEFLVSFYNNEISEKSEIFDDQFSVERPDGSNFTLKIRSTKLEDSAMYFCASWGRVAGELFFGEGSRLTVL.

The chain uses TRBV7-9 and TRBJ2-5; D is unresolved. The length of the CDR3 is 15 residues. V was cut by 3 bases and J by 2 bases, with 13 bases left in between. Germline V gene sequence: CDR1 SEHNR, CDR2 FQNEAQ (reference sequence). The CDR3: CASSFAGIGQETQYF. The CDR3 nucleotides read TGTGCCAGCAGCTTCGCCGGAATTGGGCAAGAGACCCAGTACTTC.

In this sample, this clonotype turned up a few times. V and J are TRBV2 and TRBJ2-1; 7 bases match TRBD1. Germline values: CDR1 SNHLY, CDR2 FYNNEI. Germline trimming cut 3 bases from V and 15 bases from J; bases unmatched to any gene: 8. This CDR3 region has 12 residues. CDR3 DNA sequence: TGTGCCAGCAGTGAGAGGGGGCAAGCAGGGTTCTTC. Its translation: CASSERGQAGFF. The full variable domain, with the rest looked up from reference TRBV2 and TRBJ2-1, is EPEVTQTPSHQVTQMGQEVILRCVPISNHLYFYWYRQILGQKVEFLVSFYNNEISEKSEIFDDQFSVERPDGSNFTLKIRSTKLEDSAMYFCASSERGQAGFFGPGTRLTVL.

V usage is TRBV25-1 and J usage is TRBJ1-2; TRBD1 is a possible D gene (5 bases). The CDR3 runs to 15 residues. The V gene lost 5 bases and the J gene lost 5 bases, with 18 bases spanning the gap. Germline CDR1 reads MGHDK; CDR2 reads SYGVNS. The CDR3 DNA sequence: TGTGCCAGCAGTCCTCTAGGGGCAGGGCCTTATGGCTACACCTTC. Translation: CASSPLGAGPYGYTF.

This chain uses TRBV7-9 with TRBJ1-1, with TRBD1 matching over 7 bases. The V gene end was trimmed by 0 bases and the J gene end by 5 bases; junction bases not matched to a gene: 6. CDR3 length: 15 residues. CDR1 is SEHNR and CDR2 is FQNEAQ in the germline V gene (reference sequence). CDR3 DNA sequence: TGTGCCAGCAGCTTAGCGCGAGGGGGCAGTACTGAAGCTTTCTTT. Encoded protein: CASSLARGGSTEAFF.

This clonotype has only a few counts. The rearrangement uses TRBV4-2 and TRBJ2-6; possibly TRBD1 for D (5 bases). Germline CDR1 is LGHNA and CDR2 is YNFKEQ. V was clipped by 0 bases and J by 0 bases, with 15 bases between them. The CDR3 runs to 19 residues. CDR3 region: CASSQEGDSQFSGANVLTF. The CDR3 DNA follows: TGTGCCAGCAGCCAAGAAGGTGACAGCCAATTCTCTGGGGCCAACGTCCTGACTTTC.

In its sample, this clonotype was seen a few times. V and J are TRBV5-1 and TRBJ2-4, with D hard to call. The germline V gene encodes CDR1 SGHRS and CDR2 YFSETQ. This CDR3 has 16 residues. V lost 3 bases and J 0 bases, leaving 13 bases between the germline ends. The CDR3 region is CASSSPVGLAKNIQYF. As DNA, the CDR3 is TGCGCCAGCAGCTCCCCGGTTGGTTTAGCCAAAAACATTCAGTACTTC.

This clonotype turned up a few times. The J gene is TRBJ2-1, the V gene TRBV7-9, with D possibly being TRBD1 (7 bases). CDR3 length: 16 residues. The ends were cut back, 8 bases at V and 3 bases at J, with 20 bases in the middle. Germline loops: CDR1 SEHNR, CDR2 FQNEAQ (reference sequence). The CDR3 region has the DNA TGTGCCAGCTACGACCAGGGCAGGGGGGTCTACAATGAGCAGTTCTTC. Translating it yields CASYDQGRGVYNEQFF.

The rearrangement links TRBV7-2 to TRBJ2-7; D call uncertain. CDR1 is SGHTA, CDR2 FQGNSA, per germline. The V gene lost 5 bases and the J gene lost 3 bases, with 14 bases spanning the gap. The length of the CDR3 is 14 residues. CDR3 nucleotides: TGTGCCAGCAGCCCCGAGCAGGCCAACTACGAGCAGTACTTC. This sequence encodes CASSPEQANYEQYF.

The table lists this clonotype with a few counts. This sequence joins TRBV9 and TRBJ2-1; TRBD1 matches at 9 bases. The CDR3 length is 17 residues. The germline CDR1 and CDR2 sequences are SGDLS and YYNGEE. The ends lost 4 bases at V and 2 bases at J; junction bases unmatched: 10. CDR3 sequence reads: CASSFSPGTGTYNEQFF. The CDR3 DNA reads as TGTGCCAGCAGCTTTAGCCCCGGGACAGGGACCTACAATGAGCAGTTCTTC.

This clonotype was counted between two and nine times. The chain combines TRBV7-2 with TRBJ2-3; 8 bases line up with TRBD1. Germline values: CDR1 SGHTA, CDR2 FQGNSA. This CDR3 has 16 residues. The J segment lost 0 bases and the V segment lost 4 bases, leaving 6 bases of the junction unmatched. CDR3 DNA sequence: TGTGCCAGCAGCTCATCAGGGGGCTTCAGCACAGATACGCAGTATTTT. This gives the protein CASSSSGGFSTDTQYF. Together with reference TRBV7-2 and TRBJ2-3, the CDR3 gives the full variable domain: GAGVSQSPSNKVTEKGKDVELRCDPISGHTALYWYRQSLGQGLEFLIYFQGNSAPDKSGLPSDRFSAERTGGSVSTLTIQRTQQEDSAVYLCASSSSGGFSTDTQYFGPGTRLTVL.

The V and J genes are TRBV29-1 and TRBJ2-1; 8 positions match TRBD2. In germline, CDR1 is SQVTM, CDR2 ANQGSEA. This CDR3 comprises 12 residues. The V gene end was trimmed by 7 bases and the J gene end by 12 bases; junction bases not matched to a gene: 11. The CDR3 DNA sequence: TGCAGCGAATTAGCGGGGCCTCGGGGGCAGTTCTTC. This sequence encodes CSELAGPRGQFF.

CDR3 sequence (DNA): TGTGCCAGCTCGCAACAGGGCTCCCAGCCCCAGCATTTT. Protein sequence: CASSQQGSQPQHF. The rearrangement uses TRBV18 and TRBJ1-5; weak D call: TRBD1 (6 bases). CDR1 KGHSH and CDR2 LQKENI come from the germline V gene. Trimming stripped 6 bases from V and 7 bases from J, with 13 bases between. The CDR3 has 13 amino acids. The full variable domain, with the rest looked up from reference TRBV18 and TRBJ1-5, is NAGVMQNPRHLVRRRGQEARLRCSPMKGHSHVYWYRQLPEEGLKFMVYLQKENIIDESGMPKERFSAEFPKEGPSILRIQQVVRGDSAAYFCASSQQGSQPQHFGDGTRLSIL.

V is TRBV6-2 or TRBV6-3 and J is TRBJ2-1, with D possibly called TRBD1 or TRBD2 (5 bases each). Trimming took off 5 bases at V and 0 bases at J, with 11 bases between the two ends. Germline V gene sequence: CDR1 MNHEY, CDR2 SVGEGT. The CDR3 sequence is 15 residues long. The CDR3 DNA reads as TGTGCCAGCAGTAAAGGGACCAGCTCCTACAATGAGCAGTTCTTC. It yields the protein CASSKGTSSYNEQFF.

A few counts support this clonotype. V and J are TRBV4-2 and TRBJ1-6; D unresolved. In germline, CDR1 is LGHNA, CDR2 YNFKEQ. The CDR3 extends over 16 amino acids. The V end lost 1 base, the J end lost 7 bases, and 14 bases lay between the germline ends. DNA for the CDR3: TGTGCCAGCAGCCAAGCCGTCGTCGATAGGAATTCACCCCTCCACTTT. Its protein product is CASSQAVVDRNSPLHF.

V usage is TRBV12-3 or TRBV12-4 and J usage is TRBJ1-1, with D possibly matching TRBD1 (6 bases). V was cut by 0 bases and J by 11 bases, with 10 bases left in between. There are 12 residues in the CDR3. The CDR3 spells CASSLASGEAFF. The DNA of the CDR3 is TGTGCCAGCAGTTTAGCGTCAGGGGAGGCTTTCTTT.

Only a few counts were recorded for this clonotype. The chain uses TRBV28 and TRBJ2-7, with D possibly called TRBD1 or TRBD2 (5 bases each). The V end lost 3 bases, the J end lost 3 bases, and 21 bases lay between the germline ends. The length of the CDR3 is 17 residues. Germline lookup yields CDR1 MDHEN and CDR2 SYDVKM. The CDR3 sequence: CASSFNPRDAIRYEQYF. The CDR3 DNA follows: TGTGCCAGCAGTTTTAATCCACGGGACGCAATACGCTACGAGCAGTACTTC.

This clonotype was seen a handful of times. The chain employs TRBV7-9 and TRBJ1-3; D is possibly TRBD1 (6 bases). In germline, CDR1 is SEHNR, CDR2 FQNEAQ (reference sequence). Trimming took off 7 bases at V and 4 bases at J, with 11 bases between the two ends. This CDR3 is 13 amino acids long. This chain's CDR3 is CASTKTGGNTIYF. The DNA for the CDR3 is TGTGCCAGCACCAAGACAGGAGGAAACACCATATATTTT.

The count of this clonotype is one. The chain recombines TRBV20-1 with TRBJ1-2, with D unresolved. The CDR3 has 15 residues. V was trimmed by 6 bases and J by 3 bases, leaving 20 bases between them. Germline CDR1 DFQATT, CDR2 SNEGSKA (reference sequence). CDR3 region: CSADPRRTGDYGYTF. The CDR3 region has the DNA TGCAGTGCCGACCCTAGACGGACCGGTGACTATGGCTACACCTTC.

The genes are TRBV5-1 and TRBJ1-3; D not certain. V lost 0 bases, J lost 0 bases, and 10 bases lay in between. CDR3 length: 16 amino acids. Germline V gene lookup returns CDR1 SGHRS and CDR2 YFSETQ. The CDR3 sequence is CASSLETGNSGNTIYF. The CDR3 DNA reads TGCGCCAGCAGCTTGGAGACGGGCAACTCTGGAAACACCATATATTTT.

This clonotype was recorded at least ten times. The chain has TRBV29-1 and TRBJ1-4; TRBD1 matches 7 bases. CDR1 and CDR2 from the germline V gene are SQVTM and ANQGSEA. V gave up 4 bases and J gave up 7 bases; unmatched junction bases: 0. The CDR3 loop spans 11 amino acids. CDR3: CSVGQGEKLFF. CDR3 coding DNA: TGCAGCGTTGGACAGGGTGAAAAACTGTTTTTT.

The chain employs TRBV5-6 and TRBJ2-2, with no clear D. V was clipped by 0 bases and J by 7 bases, with 7 bases between them. Germline V gives CDR1 SGHDT, CDR2 YYEEEE. CDR3 size: 13 residues. In DNA, the CDR3 is TGTGCCAGCAGCTTGGGGGCAGTCGGGGAGCTGTTTTTT. Translation: CASSLGAVGELFF.

The chain joins TRBV20-1 to TRBJ2-1; 12 bases match TRBD2. CDR1 is DFQATT, CDR2 SNEGSKA, per germline (reference sequence). The CDR3 loop spans 14 amino acids. V gave up 6 bases and J gave up 5 bases; unmatched junction bases: 5. This CDR3 is CSALLAGGNNEQFF. The CDR3 DNA reads as TGCAGTGCCCTCCTAGCGGGAGGGAACAATGAGCAGTTCTTC.

V gene TRBV30 combines with J gene TRBJ2-5, with TRBD2 matching 7 bases. CDR1 is GTSNPN and CDR2 is SVGIG in the germline V gene (reference sequence). CDR3 size: 15 residues. The trim removed 3 bases at V and 3 bases at J, leaving 10 bases unmatched. This CDR3 reads CAWRTLGLAEETQYF. The CDR3 nucleotides read TGTGCCTGGAGGACCCTAGGGCTAGCGGAAGAGACCCAGTACTTC.

This clonotype was seen a few times. This chain links TRBV18 with TRBJ1-1, with a weak D call TRBD1 (5 bases). Trimming pared 4 bases from V and 2 bases from J, leaving 14 bases between. This CDR3 has 15 residues. The V gene's germline CDR1 is KGHSH and CDR2 LQKENI. The CDR3 DNA follows: TGTGCCAGCTCACTCCGGGGGGGGGAAAACACTGAAGCTTTCTTT. Its protein product is CASSLRGGENTEAFF.

The sample holds one count of this clonotype. The gene calls are TRBV5-1 and TRBJ2-1; TRBD2 matches at 9 bases. The CDR3 has 14 amino acids. The V and J ends lost 7 bases and 7 bases, in that order; junction bases with no gene match: 9. From germline, CDR1 is SGHRS and CDR2 YFSETQ. DNA for the CDR3: TGCGCCAGCCAAGGCGGGAGGGCCCGGAATGAGCAGTTCTTC. Encoded protein: CASQGGRARNEQFF.

The chain couples TRBV2 to TRBJ1-5; tentatively, D is TRBD1 (6 bases). This CDR3 has 15 residues. Trimming left V 7 bases short and J 10 bases short, with 23 bases between. CDR1 and CDR2 from the germline V gene are SNHLY and FYNNEI. CDR3 coding DNA: TGTGCCAGCAATTGGGGGGGACCCAAGGGACAACCCCAGCATTTT. Protein product: CASNWGGPKGQPQHF.

J is TRBJ1-1 and V is TRBV20-1, with D possibly being TRBD1 (6 bases). The CDR3 is made up of 15 amino acids. CDR1 DFQATT and CDR2 SNEGSKA come from the germline V gene (reference sequence). With 5 bases removed from V and 4 bases from J, the gap between germline ends came to 20 bases. CDR3 region: CSAPHGSQGVTEAFF. In DNA, the CDR3 is TGCAGTGCTCCTCACGGATCACAGGGAGTCACTGAAGCTTTCTTT.

The CDR3 DNA is TGTGCCTGGAGTGATCGAGATACGCAGTATTTT. It translates to CAWSDRDTQYF. The chain employs TRBV30 and TRBJ2-3; D is ambiguous. Germline V gene lookup returns CDR1 GTSNPN and CDR2 SVGIG (reference sequence). This CDR3 has 11 amino acids. V was cut by 1 base and J by 5 bases, with 4 bases left in between. The full variable domain, rest sourced from reference TRBV30 and TRBJ2-3, is SQTIHQWPATLVQPVGSPLSLECTVEGTSNPNLYWYRQAAGRGLQLLFYSVGIGQISSEVPQNLSASRPQDRQFILSSKKLLLSDSGFYLCAWSDRDTQYFGPGTRLTVL.